This T cell receptor beta chain comes out of a study of blood T cell repertoires in COVID-19. For the study at large: The study drew acute and convalescent COVID-19 samples from the United States, Italy and Spain. T cells, B-cell-depleted T cells, or PBMCs provided the cDNA or gDNA that served as material.

Original processing notes: Reference gene primer amplification in the assay estimated nucleated cell counts. Some clones are missing from TCRdb's copy, which holds only in-frame ones; the method was immunoSEQ multiplex PCR. The V and J calls and clone size were taken over from that table, and D and trimming were inferred from the DNA. Of 150,000 to 200,000 clones in the sample, 70% to 90% are singletons; the top ten hold 1.5% to 2%. V lost 9 bases, J lost 3 bases, and 4 bases stayed unmatched. In germline, CDR1 is SNHLY, CDR2 FYNNEI. This CDR3 has 12 residues. This TCR came from a man aged 18 to 30 who had recovered from COVID-19. The chain recombines TRBV2 with TRBJ1-1; 7 positions agree with TRBD1. The sequenced sample consisted of peripheral blood. The chain's CDR3 is CARWDRYTEAFF. In DNA, the CDR3 is TGTGCCAGATGGGACAGATACACTGAAGCTTTCTTT.